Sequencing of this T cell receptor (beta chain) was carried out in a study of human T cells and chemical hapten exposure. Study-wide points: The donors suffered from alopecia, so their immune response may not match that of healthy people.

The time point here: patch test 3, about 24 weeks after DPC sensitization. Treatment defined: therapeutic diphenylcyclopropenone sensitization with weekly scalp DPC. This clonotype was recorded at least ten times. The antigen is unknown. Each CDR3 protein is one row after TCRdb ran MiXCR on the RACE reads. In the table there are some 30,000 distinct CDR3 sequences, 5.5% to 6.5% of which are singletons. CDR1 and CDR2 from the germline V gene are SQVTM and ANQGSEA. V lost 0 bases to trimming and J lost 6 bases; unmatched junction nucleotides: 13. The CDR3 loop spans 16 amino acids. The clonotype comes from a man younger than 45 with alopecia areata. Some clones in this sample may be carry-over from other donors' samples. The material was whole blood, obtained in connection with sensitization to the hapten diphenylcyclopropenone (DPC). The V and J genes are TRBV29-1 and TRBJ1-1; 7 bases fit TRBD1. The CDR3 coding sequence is TGCAGCGTTGAAGATTCGGGAGGGGGCTCAGGTGCTGAAGCTTTCTTT. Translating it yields CSVEDSGGGSGAEAFF. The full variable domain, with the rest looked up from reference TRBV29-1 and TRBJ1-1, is SAVISQKPSRDICQRGTSLTIQCQVDSQVTMMFWYRQQPGQSLTLIATANQGSEATYESGFVIDKFPISRPNLTFSTLTVSNMSPEDSSIYLCSVEDSGGGSGAEAFFGQGTRLTVV.